This T cell receptor beta chain was retrieved from a study of T cell repertoires in cytomegalovirus infection. TCRdb used MiXCR to reprocess the reads, holding one entry per CDR3 protein. The sample comprises about 210,000 distinct CDR3 sequences, approximately 7% of which are singletons, and more than 5.5% rests with the top ten. From germline, CDR1 is MNHEY and CDR2 SVGEGT. The CDR3 has 14 amino acids. With 5 bases removed from V and 2 bases from J, the gap between germline ends came to 12 bases. The sample holds many counts of this clonotype. No antigen is known for it. Findings of the study overall: HLA-C-restricted, CMV-specific TCR beta clonotypes were dominant ex vivo. Of the TCR beta families, the public ones yielded a cumulative frequency that identified carriers of CMV plus the relevant HLA.

Sequenced: PBMCs. This chain joins TRBV6-2 or TRBV6-3 and TRBJ2-5, with D possibly matching TRBD2 (6 bases). The origin of this receptor is a human donor in good health (CMV status not recorded). Some clones in this sample may be carry-over from other donors' samples. CDR3 region: CASSRPGLQETQYF. In DNA, the CDR3 is TGTGCCAGCAGTAGGCCGGGACTTCAAGAGACCCAGTACTTC.